The 27 T cell receptor beta chains below all came from one sample that was sequenced in a study of Tregs in tolerant kidney transplant recipients (dated by TCRdb to the late 2010s). These receptors have no identified antigens. Library generation was performed with the immunoSEQ multiplex PCR assay. TCRdb retrieved this table from immuneACCESS and kept in-frame rearrangements only. Not all clones are present; in checked studies, unresolved V genes account for under half, and no reason is known for the remainder. The sample data list about 15,000 clones, and approximately 55% of these were observed just once. 3% to 4% of the sample comes from the top ten. The time point label for this specimen denotes: blood sample drawn before combined kidney and bone marrow transplant. For bulk CFSE mixed lymphocyte reactions, CFSE-labeled recipient PBMCs were cocultured for 6 days with irradiated donor PBMCs, after which the cells were stained for CD3/CD4/CD8 and FACS-sorted.

This material consisted of CD4+ T cells from blood cultured with allogeneic cells, taken before the transplant. These receptors all come from a human patient who received a combined kidney and bone marrow transplant.

This clone has just a few counts. The chain uses TRBV6-1 and TRBJ2-5; D is possibly TRBD1 (6 bases). V lost 5 bases to trimming and J lost 5 bases, with 9 bases between them. Germline values: CDR1 MNHNS, CDR2 SASEGT. The CDR3 runs 12 residues. The CDR3 bases are TGTGCCAGCAGTCAAACAGGGGAGACCCAGTACTTC. Translating gives CASSQTGETQYF.

This clone was counted only a few times. The chain combines TRBV7-2 with TRBJ2-2; tentative D call: TRBD1 (5 bases). Germline lookup yields CDR1 SGHTA and CDR2 FQGNSA. The CDR3 consists of 15 residues. Trimming took off 5 bases at V and 0 bases at J, with 10 bases between the two ends. CDR3 nucleotide sequence: TGTGCCAGCAGCCCCCAAGGGGCGAACACCGGGGAGCTGTTTTTT. This codes for CASSPQGANTGELFF.

The rearrangement links TRBV5-1 to TRBJ1-2, with D maybe TRBD1 (5 bases). From germline, CDR1 is SGHRS and CDR2 YFSETQ. The CDR3 runs 13 residues. V lost 6 bases and J lost 6, with 15 bases in between. CDR3 in amino acids: CASTFDSLHGYTF. DNA of the CDR3: TGCGCCAGCACGTTCGACAGCCTCCATGGCTACACCTTC.

V usage is TRBV7-2 and J usage is TRBJ1-3; a possible D gene is TRBD1 (6 bases). This CDR3 region has 18 residues. V lost 5 bases and J lost 0, with 20 bases in between. Germline CDR1 is SGHTA and CDR2 is FQGNSA. The DNA for the CDR3 is TGTGCCAGCAGCCCGTTTGGGGACACTCTCGACTCTGGAAACACCATATATTTT. Its protein product is CASSPFGDTLDSGNTIYF.

The DNA of the CDR3 is TGTGCCAGCAGCGTAGTTCCGATAGGGGGCTCTGGAAACACCATATATTTT. It translates to CASSVVPIGGSGNTIYF. The chain employs TRBV9 and TRBJ1-3; D is perhaps TRBD1 (6 bases). Germline V gene lookup returns CDR1 SGDLS and CDR2 YYNGEE. V gave up 0 bases and J gave up 0 bases, with 13 bases separating them. The CDR3 consists of 17 residues.

This chain connects TRBV5-6 to TRBJ2-1; 7 positions agree with TRBD2. With V trimmed by 0 bases and J by 1 base, 1 base remained unmatched. CDR1 is SGHDT, CDR2 YYEEEE, per germline. This CDR3 contains 15 residues. CDR3 amino acids: CASSLVGGSYNEQFF. CDR3 in DNA: TGTGCCAGCAGCTTGGTCGGGGGGTCCTACAATGAGCAGTTCTTC.

This clone was counted only a few times. This chain joins TRBV6-6 and TRBJ1-1; D is perhaps TRBD1 (6 bases). Germline V gene lookup returns CDR1 MNHNY and CDR2 SVGAGI (reference sequence). This CDR3 has 14 amino acids. V lost 6 bases and J 6 bases, leaving 17 bases between the germline ends. The CDR3 sequence: CASSDTGYRSEAFF. The CDR3 nucleotides read TGTGCCAGCAGCGACACAGGGTACAGGTCTGAAGCTTTCTTT.

V gene TRBV11-3 combines with J gene TRBJ2-1; 11 bases match TRBD2. V lost 5 bases to trimming and J lost 6 bases; unmatched junction nucleotides: 6. The CDR3 is 15 residues long. Germline V gene lookup returns CDR1 SGHNT and CDR2 YENEEA. The CDR3 DNA sequence: TGTGCCAGCAGCAATAGCGGGGGGGCCATCAATGAGCAGTTCTTC. It codes for CASSNSGGAINEQFF. The full variable domain, completed using reference TRBV11-3 and TRBJ2-1, is EAGVVQSPRYKIIEKKQPVAFWCNPISGHNTLYWYLQNLGQGPELLIRYENEEAVDDSQLPKDRFSAERLKGVDSTLKIQPAELGDSAVYLCASSNSGGAINEQFFGPGTRLTVL.

In its sample, this clone ranks as medium-sized (0.01 to 0.1%). This rearrangement joins TRBV2 to TRBJ2-7, with a tentative D call TRBD2 (5 bases). The germline V gene encodes CDR1 SNHLY and CDR2 FYNNEI. The CDR3 contains 14 residues. V was cut by 5 bases and J by 0 bases, with 11 bases left in between. As DNA, the CDR3 is TGTGCCAGCAGTCGACTCACTAGCTCCTACGAGCAGTACTTC. It is translated as CASSRLTSSYEQYF.

The gene calls are TRBV27 and TRBJ1-5; tentative D call: TRBD1 (5 bases). Germline assignment: CDR1 MNHEY and CDR2 SMNVEV (reference sequence). Between the trimmed V and J ends, which lost 1 base and 3 bases, there was a span of 10 bases. The CDR3 spans 15 residues. The DNA for the CDR3 is TGTGCCAGCAGTTTATTCAGGGTCCCCAATCAGCCCCAGCATTTT. Translating it yields CASSLFRVPNQPQHF.

As concerns this clone: This specimen includes other DNA sequences encoding the same CDR3. This rearrangement joins TRBV11-1 to TRBJ1-1, with D possibly being TRBD1 (5 bases). CDR1 and CDR2 (germline): SGHAT, FQDESV (reference sequence). V was trimmed by 1 base and J by 6 bases, leaving 12 bases between them. This CDR3 contains 14 residues. CDR3 DNA sequence: TGTGCCAGCAGCTTAGGTCGGGGGTCGGCTGAAGCTTTCTTT. Translation gives CASSLGRGSAEAFF.

The chain combines TRBV6-4 with TRBJ1-5; D might be TRBD1 (6 bases). V lost 9 bases to trimming and J lost 7 bases, with 16 bases between them. The CDR3 runs 13 residues. Germline values: CDR1 MRHNA, CDR2 SNTAGT. The CDR3 coding sequence is TGTGCCAGGGACAGACCAGGACGGCAGCCCCAGCATTTT. This translates into CARDRPGRQPQHF.

The chain combines TRBV11-3 with TRBJ2-6; D is ambiguous. The CDR3 has 15 residues. Germline values: CDR1 SGHNT, CDR2 YENEEA. With 1 base removed from V and 3 bases from J, the gap between germline ends came to 7 bases. The CDR3 DNA is TGTGCCAGCAGCTTAGTACAGTATGGGGCCAACGTCCTGACTTTC. This sequence encodes CASSLVQYGANVLTF.

This chain links TRBV27 with TRBJ2-3; 7 bases fit TRBD2. The germline gives CDR1 MNHEY, CDR2 SMNVEV (reference sequence). This CDR3 contains 14 residues. V shed 0 bases, J shed 11 bases, and the junction held 8 bases outside the gene matches. The CDR3 bases are TGTGCCAGCAGTTTATCGGTCGGGGGGATGGGGCAGTATTTT. Protein: CASSLSVGGMGQYF.

V usage is TRBV19 and J usage is TRBJ1-5; D gene uncertain. Germline V gene data show CDR1 as LNHDA and CDR2 as SQIVND (reference sequence). V was shortened by 7 bases and J by 3 bases, with 16 bases between the two germline ends. This CDR3 comprises 15 residues. CDR3 in amino acids: CASTSRHGVNQPQHF. CDR3 sequence (DNA): TGTGCCAGTACCTCACGTCACGGGGTCAATCAGCCCCAGCATTTT.

There are a few counts of this clone. The J gene is TRBJ1-1, the V gene TRBV9; a possible D gene is TRBD1 (5 bases). Trimming removed 4 bases from V and 6 bases from J, with 28 bases in between. The CDR3 extends over 18 amino acids. Germline assignment: CDR1 SGDLS and CDR2 YYNGEE. The CDR3 DNA is TGTGCCAGCAGCCACCCCACTGATAAAGGGAGGGGAGGGCCTGAAGCTTTCTTT. This codes for CASSHPTDKGRGGPEAFF.

The chain couples TRBV10-3 to TRBJ1-5; 7 positions agree with TRBD1. The V and J ends lost 8 bases and 5 bases, in that order; junction bases with no gene match: 6. This CDR3 has 13 amino acids. The germline gives CDR1 ENHRY, CDR2 SYGVKD. CDR3 loop: CAIHDRDDQPQHF. DNA of the CDR3: TGTGCCATCCATGACAGGGATGATCAGCCCCAGCATTTT.

The rearrangement joins TRBV5-1 to TRBJ1-1; D unresolved. Trimming shortened V by 0 bases and J by 1 base, and 7 bases separated the two germline ends. CDR3 size: 14 residues. Germline CDR1 and CDR2: SGHRS and YFSETQ. This CDR3 is CASSLVYGNTEAFF. The CDR3 DNA sequence: TGCGCCAGCAGCTTGGTTTACGGGAACACTGAAGCTTTCTTT.

This clone appeared a single time. This CDR3 is also generated by other DNA sequences in the sample. The V and J genes are TRBV10-3 and TRBJ1-6; 8 bases map to TRBD1. In germline, CDR1 is ENHRY, CDR2 SYGVKD. The CDR3 spans 14 residues. With 10 bases clipped from V and 3 bases from J, the junction kept 5 bases outside the gene matches. This CDR3 is CATKTGVYNSPLHF. The CDR3 nucleotides read TGTGCCACCAAGACAGGGGTCTATAATTCACCCCTCCACTTT.

This clone has a handful of counts. V and J are TRBV7-2 and TRBJ1-2; TRBD1 matches 9 bases. Germline CDR1 and CDR2: SGHTA and FQGNSA. V was pared by 5 bases and J by 5 bases, with 6 bases of the junction left unmatched. The CDR3 length is 14 residues. This CDR3 reads CASSGRDRVYGYTF. In DNA form, the CDR3 reads TGTGCCAGCAGCGGCCGGGACAGGGTATATGGCTACACCTTC.

This clone was seen a few times. The V and J genes are TRBV5-1 and TRBJ1-2; D remains ambiguous. The CDR3 consists of 14 residues. Germline V gives CDR1 SGHRS, CDR2 YFSETQ. V was clipped by 0 bases and J by 4 bases, with 10 bases between them. For the CDR3, the DNA is TGCGCCAGCAGCTTGGGGGCCGGGAGCTATGGCTACACCTTC. Translation gives CASSLGAGSYGYTF.

The chain uses TRBV5-8 and TRBJ2-7; 10 bases line up with TRBD1. With V trimmed by 2 bases and J by 3 bases, 2 bases remained unmatched. This CDR3 comprises 14 residues. Germline V lookup: CDR1 SGHTS, CDR2 YDEGEE. The DNA for the CDR3 is TGTGCCAGCAGCTTCCGGGACAGGGGCTACGAGCAGTACTTC. Encoded protein: CASSFRDRGYEQYF.

The genes are TRBV6-5 and TRBJ1-2; D is unresolved. Trimming removed 0 bases from V and 4 bases from J, with 6 bases in between. CDR1 MNHEY and CDR2 SVGAGI come from the germline V gene. The CDR3 runs 13 residues. The CDR3 DNA reads as TGTGCCAGCAGTTACTCGTCGTTCTATGGCTACACCTTC. It codes for CASSYSSFYGYTF.

This clone was seen only a few times. The chain couples TRBV7-2 to TRBJ2-3; D is undetermined. CDR3 size: 13 residues. Germline V gives CDR1 SGHTA, CDR2 FQGNSA. V gave up 3 bases and J gave up 7 bases, with 11 bases separating them. The DNA of the CDR3 is TGTGCCAGCAGCTTTTCTAACTTAAATACGCAGTATTTT. As protein: CASSFSNLNTQYF.

In this sample, this clone turned up a few times. The genes are TRBV7-9 and TRBJ1-4; 7 nucleotides align to TRBD1. The CDR3 spans 17 residues. With V trimmed by 4 bases and J by 0 bases, 8 bases remained unmatched. Germline V gene sequence: CDR1 SEHNR, CDR2 FQNEAQ (reference sequence). The chain's CDR3 is CASSSPKQGTTNEKLFF. CDR3 DNA sequence: TGTGCCAGCAGCTCTCCGAAACAGGGGACAACTAATGAAAAACTGTTTTTT.

The table lists this clone with a few counts. The J gene is TRBJ2-6, the V gene TRBV7-2; no firm D call. The germline V and J ends were trimmed by 1 base and 2 bases, with 3 bases remaining between them. Germline CDR1 reads SGHTA; CDR2 reads FQGNSA. This CDR3 has 14 amino acids. CDR3 sequence (DNA): TGTGCCAGCAGCTTAGGTACTGGGGCCAACGTCCTGACTTTC. It is translated as CASSLGTGANVLTF.

The chain uses TRBV5-4 and TRBJ2-4, with TRBD1 matching 10 bases. The CDR3 sequence is 18 residues long. V shed 0 bases and J 6 bases; nucleotides not matched to a gene: 12. Germline CDR1 reads SGHNT; CDR2 reads YYREEE (reference sequence). The CDR3 sequence is CASSLERGWTGGVNIQYF. The CDR3 bases are TGTGCCAGCAGCTTGGAGCGGGGCTGGACAGGGGGGGTAAACATTCAGTACTTC.